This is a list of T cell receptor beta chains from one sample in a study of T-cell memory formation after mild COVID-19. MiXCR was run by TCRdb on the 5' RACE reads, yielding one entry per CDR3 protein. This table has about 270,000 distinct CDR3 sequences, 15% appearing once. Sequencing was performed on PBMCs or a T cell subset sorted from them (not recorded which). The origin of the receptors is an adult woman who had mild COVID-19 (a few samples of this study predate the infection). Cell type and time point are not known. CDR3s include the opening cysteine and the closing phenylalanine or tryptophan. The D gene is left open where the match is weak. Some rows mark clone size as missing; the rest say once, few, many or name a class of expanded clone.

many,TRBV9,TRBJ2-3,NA,CASSYSSFSTDTQYF,TGTGCCAGCAGCTACAGCAGTTTTAGCACAGATACGCAGTATTTT
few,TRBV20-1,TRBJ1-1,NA,CSAFRSGTEAFF,TGCAGTGCTTTCCGCAGTGGCACTGAAGCTTTCTTT
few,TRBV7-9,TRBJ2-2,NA,CASSFGGENGELFF,TGTGCCAGCAGCTTCGGTGGTGAGAACGGGGAGCTGTTTTTT
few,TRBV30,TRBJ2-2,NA,CAYGSDNTGELFF,TGTGCCTACGGCTCAGATAACACCGGGGAGCTGTTTTTT
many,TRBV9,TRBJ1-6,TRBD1,CASSPQTGPNSPLHF,TGTGCCAGCAGCCCCCAGACAGGGCCCAATTCACCCCTCCACTTT
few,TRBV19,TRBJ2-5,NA,CASSTGKQETQYF,TGTGCCAGTAGCACTGGGAAACAAGAGACCCAGTACTTC
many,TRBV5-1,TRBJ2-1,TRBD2,CASSLELAGGLWNEQFF,TGCGCCAGCAGCTTGGAGCTAGCGGGAGGGCTTTGGAATGAGCAGTTCTTC
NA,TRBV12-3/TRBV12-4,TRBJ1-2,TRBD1,CASSGQVGLGGYTF,TGTGCCAGCAGTGGACAGGTCGGACTGGGGGGCTACACCTTC
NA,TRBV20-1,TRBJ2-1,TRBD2,CSRTSGSRTYNEQFF,TGCAGTAGGACTAGCGGGAGTCGAACCTACAATGAGCAGTTCTTC
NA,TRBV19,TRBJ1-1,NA,CASSPYMNTEAFF,TGTGCCAGTAGTCCTTACATGAACACTGAAGCTTTCTTT
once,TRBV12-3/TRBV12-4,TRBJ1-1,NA,CASTKREDTTEAFF,TGTGCCAGCACCAAACGGGAGGATACCACTGAAGCTTTCTTT
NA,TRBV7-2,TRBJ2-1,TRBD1,CASSPWLGTDFHNEQFF,TGTGCCAGCAGCCCATGGCTCGGGACAGATTTTCACAATGAGCAGTTCTTC
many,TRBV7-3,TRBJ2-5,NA,CASSSPGETQYF,TGTGCCAGCAGTTCACCCGGTGAGACCCAGTACTTC
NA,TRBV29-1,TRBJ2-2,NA,CSVTQGWSGELFF,TGCAGCGTCACGCAGGGTTGGTCCGGGGAGCTGTTTTTT
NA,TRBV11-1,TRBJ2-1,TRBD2,CASSRNLAGYVEQFF,TGTGCCAGCAGCCGAAACCTAGCGGGATATGTTGAGCAGTTCTTC
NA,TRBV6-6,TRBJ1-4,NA,CASMGSGDLNEKLFF,TGTGCCAGCATGGGCTCGGGGGACCTAAATGAAAAACTGTTTTTT
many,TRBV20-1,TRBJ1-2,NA,CSARDGGRLHYGYTF,TGCAGTGCTAGAGATGGGGGGAGACTTCACTATGGCTACACCTTC
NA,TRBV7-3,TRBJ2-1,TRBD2,CASSLGLAGSDEQFF,TGTGCCAGCAGCTTAGGCCTAGCGGGGAGCGATGAGCAGTTCTTC
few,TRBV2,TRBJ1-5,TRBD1,CASSDRGLQPQHF,TGTGCCAGCAGCGATAGGGGGCTCCAGCCCCAGCATTTT
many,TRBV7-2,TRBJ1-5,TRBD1,CASSPGSGQGFQPQHF,TGTGCCAGCAGCCCGGGATCTGGACAGGGGTTTCAGCCCCAGCATTTT
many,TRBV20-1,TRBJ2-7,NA,CSALNRDRAYEQYF,TGCAGTGCACTCAACCGGGACCGCGCCTACGAGCAGTACTTC
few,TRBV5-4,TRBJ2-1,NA,CASSPSPSSYNEQFF,TGTGCCAGCAGCCCGTCCCCGAGCTCCTACAATGAGCAGTTCTTC
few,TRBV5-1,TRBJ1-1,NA,CASSPGAGTEAFF,TGCGCCAGCAGTCCCGGGGCGGGCACTGAAGCTTTCTTT
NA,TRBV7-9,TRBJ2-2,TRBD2,CASSTVTGGTDTGELFF,TGTGCCAGCAGCACAGTCACGGGAGGTACGGACACCGGGGAGCTGTTTTTT
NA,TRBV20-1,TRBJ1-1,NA,CSARDAVGNTEAFF,TGCAGTGCTAGAGATGCTGTAGGGAACACTGAAGCTTTCTTT
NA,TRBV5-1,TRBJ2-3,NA,CASSQSQGIDTQYF,TGCGCCAGCAGCCAATCACAGGGAATCGATACGCAGTATTTT
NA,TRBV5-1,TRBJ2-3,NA,CASSRQTSTDTQYF,TGCGCCAGCAGCAGACAGACCAGCACAGATACGCAGTATTTT
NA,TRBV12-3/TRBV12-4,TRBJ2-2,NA,CASTPSYTGELFF,TGTGCCAGTACTCCCTCATACACCGGGGAGCTGTTTTTT
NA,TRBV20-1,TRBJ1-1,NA,CSALREYMNTEAFF,TGCAGTGCTCTCAGGGAGTACATGAACACTGAAGCTTTCTTT
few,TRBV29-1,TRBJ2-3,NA,CSVGGITQYF,TGCAGCGTTGGGGGGATCACGCAGTATTTT
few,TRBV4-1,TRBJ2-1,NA,CASSAELGEQFF,TGCGCCAGCAGCGCTGAGCTCGGTGAGCAGTTCTTC
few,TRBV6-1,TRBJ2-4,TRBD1,CASSGNQRDRVAF,TGTGCCAGCAGTGGCAATCAAAGGGACAGGGTAGCCTTC
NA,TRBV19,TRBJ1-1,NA,CASSIQRSGTEAFF,TGTGCCAGTAGTATCCAGCGATCGGGCACTGAAGCTTTCTTT
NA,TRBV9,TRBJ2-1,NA,CASSVSPSPYNEQFF,TGTGCCAGCAGCGTTAGCCCATCCCCCTACAATGAGCAGTTCTTC
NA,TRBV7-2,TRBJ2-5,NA,CASSIQATETQYF,TGTGCCAGCAGCATACAGGCGACGGAGACCCAGTACTTC
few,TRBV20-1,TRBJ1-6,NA,CSARVDGIRSGYNSPLHF,TGCAGTGCTAGAGTGGATGGGATACGGTCGGGGTATAATTCACCCCTCCACTTT
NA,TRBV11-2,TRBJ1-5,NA,CASSLDRGQPQHF,TGTGCCAGCAGCTTAGATCGGGGTCAGCCCCAGCATTTT
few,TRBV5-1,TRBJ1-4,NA,CASSLSGPINEKLFF,TGCGCCAGCAGCTTATCAGGACCGATCAATGAAAAACTGTTTTTT
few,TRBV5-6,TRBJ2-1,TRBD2,CASSLASGRGGYNEQFF,TGTGCCAGCAGCTTGGCTAGCGGGAGAGGGGGTTACAATGAGCAGTTCTTC
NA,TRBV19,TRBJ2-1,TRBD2,CASTDLAGASYNEQFF,TGTGCCAGTACCGACCTAGCGGGGGCCTCCTACAATGAGCAGTTCTTC
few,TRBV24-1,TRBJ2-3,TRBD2,CATRAGTSGRDTQYF,TGTGCCACCAGGGCCGGGACTAGCGGGAGGGATACGCAGTATTTT
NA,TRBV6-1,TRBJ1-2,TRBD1,CASSDRRDSSYGYTF,TGTGCCAGCAGTGACAGGAGGGACAGCTCCTATGGCTACACCTTC
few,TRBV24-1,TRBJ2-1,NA,CATRSNSGQPFF,TGTGCCACCAGATCAAACTCGGGGCAGCCGTTCTTC
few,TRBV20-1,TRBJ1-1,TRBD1,CSETGLVNTEAFF,TGCAGTGAGACAGGGCTAGTGAACACTGAAGCTTTCTTT
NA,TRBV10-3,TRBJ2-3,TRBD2,CAIARSGAADTQYF,TGTGCCATCGCACGAAGCGGGGCTGCAGATACGCAGTATTTT